This T cell receptor (beta chain) was sequenced in a study of siplizumab effects on memory and regulatory T cells. The sample holds one count of this clone. The assay was immunoSEQ multiplex PCR, and TCRdb's table has in-frame clones only and misses some. The sample includes 90,000 to 110,000 clones, 90% to 95% of them seen just once. The V gene lost 9 bases and the J gene lost 4 bases, with 15 bases spanning the gap. The CDR3 has 13 amino acids. Germline values: CDR1 LNHDA, CDR2 SQIVND (reference sequence). The TCR comes from a human donor in good health. The chain employs TRBV19 and TRBJ1-2; TRBD1 is a possible D gene (5 bases). Sequencing was performed on CD4+ T cells sorted from blood. The CDR3 here is CARRMGGGYGYTF. DNA for the CDR3: TGTGCCAGGCGTATGGGGGGGGGCTATGGCTACACCTTC. Full variable domain (outside the CDR3, taken from reference TRBV19 and TRBJ1-2): DGGITQSPKYLFRKEGQNVTLSCEQNLNHDAMYWYRQDPGQGLRLIYYSQIVNDFQKGDIAEGYSVSREKKESFPLTVTSAQKNPTAFYLCARRMGGGYGYTFGSGTRLTVV.